This T cell receptor beta chain is from a study of blood T cell repertoires in COVID-19. Study information: Nucleic acid was either cDNA or gDNA, and it came from T cells, B-cell-depleted T cells, or PBMCs.

In the original analysis: Estimated nucleated cell counts came from reference gene primer amplification. Here immunoSEQ multiplex PCR was the method, and the copy in TCRdb shows in-frame clones only, minus some. The DNA gave D and trimming, while V, J and clone size come from that table. Of approximately 390,000 clones listed, 88% were seen once; the top ten hold about 2.1%. Cohorts were assigned according to the clinical history that participants reported. V was shortened by 2 bases and J by 3 bases, with 8 bases between the two germline ends. Germline V gives CDR1 SGHNT, CDR2 YYREEE (reference sequence). The CDR3 length is 14 residues.

V and J are TRBV5-4 and TRBJ2-2; D not resolved. Material for sequencing was PBMCs or T cells enriched from blood (not recorded which). The TCR was taken from a woman between 40 and 55 years old with acute COVID-19. CDR3 nucleotide sequence: TGTGCCAGCAGCTTTTTACGGGACACCGGGGAGCTGTTTTTT. It translates to CASSFLRDTGELFF.